A selection of T cell receptor beta chains follows, all from one sample in a study of radiotherapy plus CTLA-4 blockade in lung cancer. The protocol was immunoSEQ multiplex PCR, while the TCRdb copy is restricted to in-frame clones and leaves out a portion. Among 90,000 to 95,000 clones listed, 83% were seen once. The sample here was peripheral blood, taken from a patient treated with radiotherapy plus ipilimumab. Every receptor here comes from a human donor with non-small cell lung cancer who had stable disease on radiotherapy plus ipilimumab. Each CDR3 is given with its conserved first and last residue.

TRBJ1-6	TRBV6-1	CASSESRRPLHF
TRBJ2-7	TRBV5-3	CARSLGRDRVLTVYEQYF
TRBJ1-2	TRBV14	CASSQDLTVYGYTF
TRBJ2-1	TRBV19	CASSERADNEQFF
TRBJ2-7	TRBV5-1	CASSSGQGGPYEQYF
TRBJ2-1	TRBV5-1	CASSLGPSGTRNEQFF
TRBJ2-7	TRBV6-5	CASTWGYEQYF
TRBJ1-2	TRBV10-3	CAISEGKRSDYGYTF
TRBJ2-7	TRBV7-2	CASSPGRGRGLVEQYF
TRBJ1-5	TRBV5-8	CASSLDRGLGRPQHF
TRBJ2-7	TRBV13	CASSLAGAYEQYF
TRBJ2-7	TRBV28	CASSSRQGYYEQYF
TRBJ2-7	TRBV5-1	CASSSTYEQYF
TRBJ2-4	TRBV6-1	CASRGGVPKNIQYF
TRBJ1-5	TRBV30	CAWSLQGTLNQPQHF
TRBJ1-3	TRBV9	CASNRGILSGNTIYF
TRBJ2-7	TRBV5-6	CASSRRPEAGGPGEQYF
TRBJ2-7	TRBV27	CASSPSGTLLYEQYF
TRBJ2-5	TRBV2	CASSESRGEQETQYF
TRBJ2-5	TRBV29-1	CSADTGVATQYF
TRBJ2-7	TRBV7-3	CASSPGTGTVYEQYF
TRBJ2-4	TRBV4-1	CASSQAPLAKNIQYF
TRBJ2-7	TRBV7-8	CASSLTGIPYEQYF
TRBJ2-3	TRBV4-1	CASSQDSLAGAANTDTQYF
TRBJ2-7	TRBV5-1	CASSTGGPTYEQYF
TRBJ1-5	TRBV4-1	CASSQERVQPQHF
TRBJ2-3	TRBV6-5	CASSQGRTTTDTQYF
TRBJ2-2	TRBV6-1	CASSEAGPRWSTGELFF
TRBJ2-7	TRBV7-8	CASSFAGTGEQYF
TRBJ2-7	TRBV6-5	CASSFTGSLGYEQYF
TRBJ1-2	TRBV7-2	CASSLDPGQAYGYTF
TRBJ2-7	TRBV13	CASSPRVNGAYEQYF
TRBJ2-7	TRBV6-1	CAGQRGGRAPYEQYF
TRBJ2-1	TRBV5-1	CASSKGRGSSYNEQFF
TRBJ2-7	TRBV7-2	CASSLGSPYEQYF
TRBJ2-5	TRBV14	CASSQGLSGRFPETQYF
TRBJ2-3	TRBV6-1	CASNRDINTDTQYF
TRBJ2-1	TRBV5-1	CASSLAVAGAGNEQFF
TRBJ2-5	TRBV5-4	CASSLGRQGPQETQYF
TRBJ2-1	TRBV9	CASSSNPGRNEQFF
TRBJ2-3	TRBV9	CASSGGTDLLESTQYF
TRBJ2-1	TRBV29-1	CSVGKGINEQFF
TRBJ1-2	TRBV5-1	CASGEGFGRGYTF
TRBJ2-1	TRBV5-1	CASSLDGTAYNNEQFF
TRBJ1-2	TRBV11-2	CASSNRNNYGYTF
TRBJ2-1	TRBV5-6	CASSLYRYNEQFF
TRBJ1-6	TRBV7-2	CASSLPGSSPLHF
TRBJ1-5	TRBV6-5	CASSYSRGTQPQHF
TRBJ2-7	TRBV5-1	CASSQTGVSYEQYF
TRBJ1-5	TRBV6-1	CASSLQGSNQPQHF
TRBJ2-1	TRBV6-5	CASSLTTRAEQFF
TRBJ2-7	TRBV7-8	CASSLVGGFEQYF